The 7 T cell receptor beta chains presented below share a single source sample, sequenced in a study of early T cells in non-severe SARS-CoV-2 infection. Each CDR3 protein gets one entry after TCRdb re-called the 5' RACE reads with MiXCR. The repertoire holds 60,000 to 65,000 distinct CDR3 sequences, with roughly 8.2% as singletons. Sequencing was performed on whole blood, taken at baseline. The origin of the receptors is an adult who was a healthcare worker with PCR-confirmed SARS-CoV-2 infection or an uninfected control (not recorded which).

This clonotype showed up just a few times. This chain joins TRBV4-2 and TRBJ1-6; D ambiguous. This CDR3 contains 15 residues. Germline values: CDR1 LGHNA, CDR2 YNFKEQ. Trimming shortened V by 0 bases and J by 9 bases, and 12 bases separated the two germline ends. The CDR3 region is CASSQDSKLGSPLHF. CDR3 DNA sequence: TGTGCCAGCAGCCAAGATTCGAAGTTGGGTTCACCCCTCCACTTT.

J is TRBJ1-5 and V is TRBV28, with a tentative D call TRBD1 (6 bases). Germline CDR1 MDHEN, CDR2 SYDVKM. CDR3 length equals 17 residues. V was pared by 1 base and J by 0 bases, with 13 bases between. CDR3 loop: CASSLSAGDNSNQPQHF. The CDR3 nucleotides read TGTGCCAGCAGTTTATCGGCAGGGGACAATAGCAATCAGCCCCAGCATTTT.

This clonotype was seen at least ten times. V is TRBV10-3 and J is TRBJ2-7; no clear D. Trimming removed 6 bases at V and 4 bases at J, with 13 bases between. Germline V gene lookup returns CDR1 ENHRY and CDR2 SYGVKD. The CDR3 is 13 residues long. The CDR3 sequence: CAIRPFTAYEQYF. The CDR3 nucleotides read TGTGCCATCAGGCCTTTTACAGCGTACGAGCAGTACTTC.

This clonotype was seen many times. CDR3 bases: TGCAGTGCTAGAGGGACAGGGGAGTACTATGGCTACACCTTC. Residues: CSARGTGEYYGYTF. V and J are TRBV20-1 and TRBJ1-2, with 9 bases matching TRBD1. Germline V lookup: CDR1 DFQATT, CDR2 SNEGSKA (reference sequence). V was pared by 1 base and J by 3 bases, with 3 bases of the junction left unmatched. The CDR3 extends over 14 amino acids.

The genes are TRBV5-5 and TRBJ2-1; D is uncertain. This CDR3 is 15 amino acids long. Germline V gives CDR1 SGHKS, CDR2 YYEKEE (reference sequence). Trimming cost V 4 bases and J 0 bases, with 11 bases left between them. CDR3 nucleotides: TGTGCCAGCAGCCATGACGGCCCCTCCTACAATGAGCAGTTCTTC. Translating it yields CASSHDGPSYNEQFF.

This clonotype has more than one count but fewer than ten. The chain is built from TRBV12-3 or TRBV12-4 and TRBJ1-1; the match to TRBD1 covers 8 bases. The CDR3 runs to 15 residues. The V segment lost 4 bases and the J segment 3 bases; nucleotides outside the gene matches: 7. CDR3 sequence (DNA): TGTGCCAGCAGTTACCGAGGACAGGGCCACACTGAAGCTTTCTTT. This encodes CASSYRGQGHTEAFF.

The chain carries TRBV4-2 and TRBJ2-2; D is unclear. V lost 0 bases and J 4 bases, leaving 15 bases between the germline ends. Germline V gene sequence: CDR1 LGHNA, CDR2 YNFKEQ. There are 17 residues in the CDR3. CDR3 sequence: CASSQESPQVATGELFF. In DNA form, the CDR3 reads TGTGCCAGCAGCCAAGAATCGCCTCAGGTAGCCACCGGGGAGCTGTTTTTT.